The T cell receptor (beta chain) under discussion was sequenced for a study of blood T cells in healthy people across ages. Regarding the study as a whole: Researchers said unsorted PBMCs prevented a conclusive naive versus antigen-experienced comparison. Older individuals had lower TCR beta diversity per million T cells (the decline was roughly linear).

The sample holds many counts of this clonotype. Its antigen is not known. This CDR3 is built from 14 residues. The authors ran a second PCR of roughly 7 to 11 cycles using a sample-barcoded 5' primer and a J-beta primer mix. TCRdb recomputed calls from the 5' RACE reads with MiXCR, one row per CDR3 protein. The table includes 450,000 to 600,000 distinct CDR3 sequences, about 27% detected once. Ranging in age from roughly 6 to 100, the donors were healthy Caucasian individuals from Russia. These sequences were also reported in another study, on T cells of mothers and their children. That work states: Second-PCR primer M1S introduced sample barcodes and 2-4 random nucleotides.

Material: blood. The gene calls are TRBV21-1 and TRBJ2-4; the table calls TRBD1, which could not be checked here. TRBV21-1 is termed a pseudogene. The sequence came from a boy between 2 and 10 years old in good health. The chain's CDR3 is CASNSGQAKNIQYF. The CDR3 nucleotides are TGTGCCAGCAACTCCGGGCAGGCCAAAAACATTCAGTACTTC.